A selection of T cell receptor beta chains follows, all from one sample in a study of tumor-infiltrating lymphocytes in oesophageal squamous cell carcinoma. TCRdb ran MiXCR on the PCR reads and lists one entry per CDR3 protein. The sample contains 16,000 or so distinct CDR3 sequences, 44% of which appear only once. The sample was blood. These receptors were taken from a female donor with esophageal squamous cell carcinoma. CDR3s include the opening cysteine and the closing phenylalanine or tryptophan. Each record gives: CDR3 protein, CDR3 DNA, V gene, D gene, J gene, clone size. The D gene is left open where the match is weak. The listing skips clone size in some rows; elsewhere it reads once, few, many or a size class.

CDR3 protein: CASSLGQHSYGYTF
CDR3 DNA: TGTGCCAGCAGCCTTGGACAACACAGCTATGGCTACACCTTC
V gene: TRBV7-2
D gene: NA
J gene: TRBJ1-2
clone size: NA

CDR3 protein: CASSSPGTSDWETQYF
CDR3 DNA: TGTGCCAGCAGTTCCCCCGGGACTAGCGATTGGGAGACCCAGTACTTC
V gene: TRBV28
D gene: TRBD2
J gene: TRBJ2-5
clone size: NA

CDR3 protein: CASSLSGQGWYGYTF
CDR3 DNA: TGTGCCAGCAGCTTATCCGGACAGGGCTGGTATGGCTACACCTTC
V gene: TRBV7-8
D gene: TRBD1
J gene: TRBJ1-2
clone size: NA

CDR3 protein: CATSSNGGSPLQNYGYTF
CDR3 DNA: TGTGCCACCAGCAGCAACGGGGGCTCTCCCCTTCAGAACTATGGCTACACCTTC
V gene: TRBV15
D gene: NA
J gene: TRBJ1-2
clone size: few

CDR3 protein: CASGPRGGGKNIQYF
CDR3 DNA: TGTGCCAGCGGCCCGAGAGGGGGTGGCAAAAACATTCAGTACTTC
V gene: TRBV6-2/TRBV6-3
D gene: NA
J gene: TRBJ2-4
clone size: NA

CDR3 protein: CASSLGETQYF
CDR3 DNA: TGTGCCAGCAGCCTGGGAGAGACCCAGTACTTC
V gene: TRBV14
D gene: NA
J gene: TRBJ2-5
clone size: many

CDR3 protein: CASSYPGRSYNEQFF
CDR3 DNA: TGTGCCAGCAGTTACCCGGGACGCTCCTACAATGAGCAGTTCTTC
V gene: TRBV6-6
D gene: NA
J gene: TRBJ2-1
clone size: few

CDR3 protein: CASSPSRTDTQYF
CDR3 DNA: TGTGCCAGCAGCCCTAGTCGCACAGATACGCAGTATTTT
V gene: TRBV7-2
D gene: NA
J gene: TRBJ2-3
clone size: NA

CDR3 protein: CASSYVLGREAFF
CDR3 DNA: TGTGCCAGCAGTTACGTCCTAGGTAGAGAAGCTTTCTTT
V gene: TRBV6-9
D gene: NA
J gene: TRBJ1-1
clone size: NA

CDR3 protein: CASRKRSLAGVDNEQFF
CDR3 DNA: TGTGCCAGCAGAAAAAGGTCGCTAGCGGGAGTCGACAATGAGCAGTTCTTC
V gene: TRBV2
D gene: TRBD2
J gene: TRBJ2-1
clone size: many

CDR3 protein: CASSGTLGSTYGYTF
CDR3 DNA: TGTGCCAGCAGTGGGACCTTGGGGTCGACCTATGGCTACACCTTC
V gene: TRBV2
D gene: NA
J gene: TRBJ1-2
clone size: few

CDR3 protein: CASSRDRHTEAFF
CDR3 DNA: TGTGCCAGCAGCCGGGACAGGCACACTGAAGCTTTCTTT
V gene: TRBV9
D gene: TRBD1
J gene: TRBJ1-1
clone size: many

CDR3 protein: CASMKSWGASGRRYNEQFF
CDR3 DNA: TGTGCCAGCATGAAATCGTGGGGGGCTAGCGGGAGGAGGTACAATGAGCAGTTCTTC
V gene: TRBV7-2
D gene: TRBD2
J gene: TRBJ2-1
clone size: NA

CDR3 protein: CASSSGGQETQYF
CDR3 DNA: TGTGCCAGCAGCTCGGGGGGGCAAGAGACCCAGTACTTC
V gene: TRBV7-2
D gene: TRBD2
J gene: TRBJ2-5
clone size: NA

CDR3 protein: CSARGYEQYF
CDR3 DNA: TGCAGTGCTAGAGGGTACGAGCAGTACTTC
V gene: TRBV20-1
D gene: NA
J gene: TRBJ2-7
clone size: NA

CDR3 protein: CSAMVLAGRNEQFF
CDR3 DNA: TGCAGTGCTATGGTACTAGCGGGAAGGAATGAGCAGTTCTTC
V gene: TRBV20-1
D gene: TRBD2
J gene: TRBJ2-1
clone size: NA

CDR3 protein: CASSSGDFRTDMQYF
CDR3 DNA: TGTGCCAGCAGCTCAGGCGACTTTCGCACAGATATGCAGTATTTT
V gene: TRBV7-6
D gene: NA
J gene: TRBJ2-3
clone size: NA

CDR3 protein: CASSMGLRVEEQYF
CDR3 DNA: TGTGCCAGCAGCATGGGACTCCGCGTAGAAGAGCAGTACTTC
V gene: TRBV7-2
D gene: NA
J gene: TRBJ2-4
clone size: NA

CDR3 protein: CASSEAGGLGYNEQFF
CDR3 DNA: TGTGCCAGCAGTGAAGCGGGGGGTTTGGGGTACAATGAGCAGTTCTTC
V gene: TRBV6-1
D gene: NA
J gene: TRBJ2-1
clone size: few

CDR3 protein: CAIGGPGLAGDEQFF
CDR3 DNA: TGTGCCATCGGGGGACCGGGACTAGCGGGAGACGAGCAGTTCTTC
V gene: TRBV10-3
D gene: TRBD2
J gene: TRBJ2-1
clone size: NA

CDR3 protein: CASSLGGQGVYQPQHF
CDR3 DNA: TGTGCCAGCAGCTTGGGCGGACAGGGAGTTTATCAGCCCCAGCATTTT
V gene: TRBV5-6
D gene: TRBD1
J gene: TRBJ1-5
clone size: once

CDR3 protein: CASSLSKRINTEAFF
CDR3 DNA: TGTGCCAGCAGTTTGTCAAAACGAATTAACACTGAAGCTTTCTTT
V gene: TRBV6-5
D gene: NA
J gene: TRBJ1-1
clone size: NA

CDR3 protein: CASGYPDGGDTVTQYF
CDR3 DNA: TGTGCCAGCGGGTATCCCGACGGGGGGGACACAGTTACGCAGTATTTT
V gene: TRBV28
D gene: TRBD2
J gene: TRBJ2-3
clone size: NA

CDR3 protein: CASSFRQGAGSPLHF
CDR3 DNA: TGTGCCAGCAGTTTCAGACAGGGGGCAGGATCACCCCTCCACTTC
V gene: TRBV28
D gene: TRBD1
J gene: TRBJ2-4
clone size: many